The 25 T cell receptor beta chains listed next were all sequenced from one sample in a study of CD8+ T cells in alopecia areata. Sequencing used cDNA as its template, made by extracting RNA and reverse transcribing it. Only in-frame clones appear in the TCRdb table, and some are missing; sequencing was by immunoSEQ multiplex PCR. There are 200,000 to 250,000 clones in the sample; more than 55% occur only once, and roughly 1.2% lies in the top ten. Treatment here: oral pan-JAK inhibitor, 5-10 mg twice daily. The starting material was CD4+ T cells sorted from blood, obtained around week 44, from a patient treated with tofacitinib. The receptors derive from a human donor with alopecia areata.

This clone was detected only a few times. V gene TRBV7-2 combines with J gene TRBJ1-5; weak D call: TRBD1 (6 bases). Trimming cost V 4 bases and J 3 bases, with 16 bases left between them. This CDR3 has 16 amino acids. Germline lookup yields CDR1 SGHTA and CDR2 FQGNSA. CDR3 DNA: TGTGCCAGCAGCTCCGGCCAGGGGCCGTTCAATCAGCCCCAGCATTTT. Amino acids: CASSSGQGPFNQPQHF.

The chain couples TRBV10-2 to TRBJ1-1; D not resolved. CDR3 length: 13 residues. Germline CDR1 WSHSY, CDR2 SAAADI. Deletions cut 9 bases from V and 0 bases from J, with 11 bases between. CDR3 nucleotides: TGCGCCAGTACAGCCGGCATGAACACTGAAGCTTTCTTT. It is translated as CASTAGMNTEAFF.

This rearrangement joins TRBV2 to TRBJ1-2, with D uncertain. From germline, CDR1 is SNHLY and CDR2 FYNNEI. This CDR3 is built from 13 residues. V lost 8 bases and J 8 bases, leaving 18 bases between the germline ends. The CDR3 sequence is CASALGFLYGYTF. The CDR3 coding sequence is TGTGCCAGCGCCCTGGGTTTCCTATACGGCTACACCTTC.

V usage is TRBV29-1 and J usage is TRBJ2-7; D remains unclear. The CDR3 is made up of 13 amino acids. Trimming removed 3 bases at V and 4 bases at J, with 13 bases between. Germline CDR1 and CDR2: SQVTM and ANQGSEA. The CDR3 DNA is TGCAGCGTTGATGTTAGCAACGGGTACGAGCAGTACTTC. This codes for CSVDVSNGYEQYF.

In this sample, this clone turned up a few times. The V call is TRBV7-3, the J call TRBJ1-1; D remains unclear. Per germline, CDR1 SGHTA and CDR2 FQGTGA. The CDR3 runs 15 residues. The germline V and J ends were trimmed by 2 bases and 2 bases, with 12 bases remaining between them. The CDR3 sequence: CASSLVPQVNTEAFF. The DNA of the CDR3 is TGTGCCAGCAGCTTAGTTCCCCAGGTCAACACTGAAGCTTTCTTT.

V and J are TRBV7-2 and TRBJ1-1, with unresolved D. Trimming removed 2 bases at V and 2 bases at J, with 9 bases between. The CDR3 covers 14 residues. Per germline, CDR1 SGHTA and CDR2 FQGNSA. CDR3 in amino acids: CASSLKELNTEAFF. The CDR3 DNA sequence: TGTGCCAGCAGCTTAAAGGAGCTAAACACTGAAGCTTTCTTT.

The chain has TRBV29-1 and TRBJ1-1; D not certain. Trimming took off 2 bases at V and 7 bases at J, with 11 bases between the two ends. CDR3 length: 12 residues. From germline, CDR1 is SQVTM and CDR2 ANQGSEA. The CDR3 spells CSVELGGFEAFF. DNA for the CDR3: TGCAGCGTTGAATTGGGCGGTTTTGAAGCTTTCTTT.

The chain uses TRBV13 and TRBJ1-5; no reliable D call. V was trimmed by 3 bases and J by 4 bases, leaving 7 bases between them. CDR3 length: 13 amino acids. Germline loops: CDR1 PRHDT, CDR2 FYEKMQ (reference sequence). The CDR3 reads CASSLSENQPQHF. The DNA for the CDR3 is TGTGCCAGCAGCTTGAGCGAGAATCAGCCCCAGCATTTT.

The chain links TRBV15 to TRBJ1-1, with D perhaps matching TRBD1 (5 bases). Germline CDR1 LNHNV, CDR2 YYDKDF (reference sequence). This CDR3 comprises 12 residues. The V and J ends lost 11 bases and 4 bases respectively, with 14 bases between them. The CDR3 DNA follows: TGTGCCTCAAGTGGGGGGATCACTGAAGCTTTCTTT. This gives the protein CASSGGITEAFF. Together with reference TRBV15 and TRBJ1-1, the CDR3 gives the full variable domain: DAMVIQNPRYQVTQFGKPVTLSCSQTLNHNVMYWYQQKSSQAPKLLFHYYDKDFNNEADTPDNFQSRRPNTSFCFLDIRSPGLGDTAMYLCASSGGITEAFFGQGTRLTVV.

A word on this clone: Other DNA sequences within the sample encode an identical CDR3. This chain uses TRBV30 with TRBJ1-5, with D perhaps TRBD1 (5 bases). CDR1 is GTSNPN, CDR2 SVGIG, per germline (reference sequence). The CDR3 totals 14 residues. V lost 0 bases and J lost 2, with 8 bases in between. CDR3 DNA: TGTGCCTGGAGTGTATCGGGGGGCAATCAGCCCCAGCATTTT. It yields the protein CAWSVSGGNQPQHF.

The chain links TRBV7-2 to TRBJ1-1, with D possibly TRBD1 on 5 matching bases. In germline, CDR1 is SGHTA, CDR2 FQGNSA. The germline V and J ends were trimmed by 5 bases and 4 bases, with 14 bases remaining between them. The CDR3 is 14 amino acids. CDR3 region: CASSRPGAGTEAFF. The CDR3 DNA is TGTGCCAGCAGCCGACCCGGGGCGGGCACTGAAGCTTTCTTT. Variable domain in full (rest from reference TRBV7-2 and TRBJ1-1): GAGVSQSPSNKVTEKGKDVELRCDPISGHTALYWYRQSLGQGLEFLIYFQGNSAPDKSGLPSDRFSAERTGGSVSTLTIQRTQQEDSAVYLCASSRPGAGTEAFFGQGTRLTVV.

The CDR3 sequence: CSVDEGADTQYF. Here the CDR3 DNA reads TGCAGCGTTGACGAGGGGGCGGATACGCAGTATTTT. The gene calls are TRBV29-1 and TRBJ2-3; 7 positions agree with TRBD1. Germline assignment: CDR1 SQVTM and CDR2 ANQGSEA. The CDR3 is made up of 12 amino acids. The trim removed 3 bases at V and 6 bases at J, leaving 3 bases unmatched.

This clone has just a few counts. The chain uses TRBV19 and TRBJ2-7; no definite D call. V was pared by 4 bases and J by 3 bases, with 10 bases between. The CDR3 is 13 residues long. Germline V gene lookup returns CDR1 LNHDA and CDR2 SQIVND (reference sequence). This CDR3 reads CASSRGKIYEQYF. The CDR3 region has the DNA TGTGCCAGTAGTAGGGGAAAGATCTACGAGCAGTACTTC.

This clone was counted a few times. This rearrangement joins TRBV29-1 to TRBJ2-7, with TRBD2 matching 14 bases. The CDR3 runs to 14 residues. Losses at the gene ends were 6 bases for V and 3 bases for J; bases not matched to a gene: 4. Germline-derived CDR1 and CDR2 are SQVTM and ANQGSEA. DNA for the CDR3: TGCAGCGTCGCCGGGACTAGCGGGGGCTACGAGCAGTACTTC. It translates to CSVAGTSGGYEQYF.

The chain is built from TRBV7-2 and TRBJ1-2; TRBD1 matches 7 bases. Losses at the gene ends were 5 bases for V and 3 bases for J; bases not matched to a gene: 6. Per germline, CDR1 SGHTA and CDR2 FQGNSA. The CDR3 loop spans 14 amino acids. The CDR3 protein is CASSPWTGDYGYTF. The CDR3 coding sequence is TGTGCCAGCAGCCCATGGACAGGTGACTATGGCTACACCTTC.

The chain recombines TRBV4-3 with TRBJ2-2, with 8 nucleotides matching TRBD2. CDR3 length: 15 residues. The V and J ends lost 6 bases and 7 bases, in that order; junction bases with no gene match: 10. Germline lookup yields CDR1 LGHNA and CDR2 YSLEER. In nucleotides, the CDR3 is TGCGCCAGCAGTCCCGGCCGGGGGGGCCACGGGGAGCTGTTTTTT. As protein: CASSPGRGGHGELFF.

This clone was seen once. The chain combines TRBV7-2 with TRBJ2-3; the match to TRBD2 covers 7 bases. The length of the CDR3 is 14 residues. CDR1 and CDR2 (germline): SGHTA, FQGNSA. After removal of 1 base from V and 6 bases from J, the junction contained 4 bases not matched to a gene. The CDR3: CASSLGAGSDTQYF. Written as DNA, the CDR3 is TGTGCCAGCAGCTTAGGAGCGGGAAGCGATACGCAGTATTTT.

This rearrangement joins TRBV2 to TRBJ1-5; possible D gene TRBD1, 6 bases. Trimming took 6 bases from V and 8 from J, leaving 11 bases between them. Germline values: CDR1 SNHLY, CDR2 FYNNEI. The CDR3 consists of 12 residues. The CDR3 is CASRDSLKPQHF. In nucleotides, the CDR3 is TGTGCCAGCAGGGACAGTCTTAAGCCCCAGCATTTT.

The V and J genes are TRBV27 and TRBJ2-5, with 8 nucleotides matching TRBD1. J lost 3 bases, V lost 5 bases, and 2 bases had no gene match. Germline CDR1 is MNHEY and CDR2 is SMNVEV (reference sequence). This CDR3 has 13 amino acids. CDR3 region: CASSRGQEETQYF. For the CDR3, the DNA is TGTGCCAGCAGTCGGGGACAGGAAGAGACCCAGTACTTC.

This clone is medium-sized within its sample. The genes are TRBV14 and TRBJ2-2; D perhaps matches TRBD2 (5 bases). Per germline, CDR1 SGHDN and CDR2 FVKESK. The CDR3 extends over 14 amino acids. Trimming left V 8 bases short and J 6 bases short, with 16 bases between. Here the CDR3 reads CASRPGSWAGELFF. In DNA form, the CDR3 reads TGTGCCAGCCGACCGGGATCATGGGCCGGGGAGCTGTTTTTT.

The chain carries TRBV5-6 and TRBJ1-6, with D perhaps TRBD1 (6 bases). V was pared by 5 bases and J by 7 bases, with 16 bases between. From germline, CDR1 is SGHDT and CDR2 YYEEEE. CDR3 length equals 15 residues. CDR3 DNA: TGTGCCAGCAGTACCGGACAGAACGTCAATTCACCCCTCCACTTT. It yields the protein CASSTGQNVNSPLHF.

This clone was observed a few times. This sequence joins TRBV4-3 and TRBJ1-1; D remains ambiguous. Looked up from germline, CDR1 is LGHNA and CDR2 is YSLEER. V dropped 4 bases and J dropped 1 base, with 10 bases sitting between them. There are 14 residues in the CDR3. CDR3 sequence: CASSLARRNTEAFF. The CDR3 DNA sequence: TGCGCCAGCAGCCTTGCCAGGCGGAACACTGAAGCTTTCTTT.

The chain joins TRBV30 to TRBJ2-7; D is possibly TRBD2 (6 bases). CDR3 length: 14 residues. The germline V gene encodes CDR1 GTSNPN and CDR2 SVGIG (reference sequence). Trimming took off 2 bases at V and 3 bases at J, with 14 bases between the two ends. The CDR3 DNA follows: TGTGCCTGGAGTCACGCTAACGGGGGCTACGAGCAGTACTTC. Its protein is CAWSHANGGYEQYF.

The rearrangement links TRBV4-2 to TRBJ2-3, with D hard to call. The CDR3 extends over 15 amino acids. Germline V lookup: CDR1 LGHNA, CDR2 YNFKEQ. The V gene lost 2 bases and the J gene lost 2 bases, with 11 bases spanning the gap. DNA of the CDR3: TGTGCCAGCAGCCAAAGCCCACAATTCACAGATACGCAGTATTTT. As protein: CASSQSPQFTDTQYF.

This clone has just a few counts. The chain links TRBV29-1 to TRBJ2-1; a weak D match, TRBD1 (6 bases). The CDR3 runs 13 residues. V dropped 3 bases and J dropped 5 bases, with 11 bases sitting between them. Germline loops: CDR1 SQVTM, CDR2 ANQGSEA. The CDR3 region is CSVDIGTHNEQFF. Here the CDR3 DNA reads TGCAGCGTTGATATAGGGACACACAATGAGCAGTTCTTC.